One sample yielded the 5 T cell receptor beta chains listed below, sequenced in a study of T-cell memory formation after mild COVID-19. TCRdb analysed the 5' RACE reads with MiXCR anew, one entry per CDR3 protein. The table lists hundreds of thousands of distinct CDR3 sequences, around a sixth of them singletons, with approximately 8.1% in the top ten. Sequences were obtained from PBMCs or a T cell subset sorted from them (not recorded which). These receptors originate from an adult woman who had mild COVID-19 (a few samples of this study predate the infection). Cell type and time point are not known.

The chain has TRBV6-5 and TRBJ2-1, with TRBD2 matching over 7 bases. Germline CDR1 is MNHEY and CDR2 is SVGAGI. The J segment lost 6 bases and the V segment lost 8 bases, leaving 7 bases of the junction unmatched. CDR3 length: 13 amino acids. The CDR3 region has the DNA TGTGCCAGCCGGGACTACTTAGTCAATGAGCAGTTCTTC. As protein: CASRDYLVNEQFF.

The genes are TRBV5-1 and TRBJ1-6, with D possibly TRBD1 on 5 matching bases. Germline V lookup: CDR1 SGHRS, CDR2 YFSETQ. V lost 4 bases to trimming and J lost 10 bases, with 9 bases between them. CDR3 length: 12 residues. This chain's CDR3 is CASSTGLSPLHF. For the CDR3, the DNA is TGCGCCAGCAGCACAGGCCTGTCACCCCTCCACTTT.

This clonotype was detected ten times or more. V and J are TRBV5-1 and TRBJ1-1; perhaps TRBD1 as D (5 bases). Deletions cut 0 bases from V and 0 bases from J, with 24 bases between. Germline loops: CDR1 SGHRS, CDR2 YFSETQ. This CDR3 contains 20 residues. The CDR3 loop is CASSLGLDARAIPMNTEAFF. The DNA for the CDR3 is TGCGCCAGCAGCTTGGGCCTTGACGCCAGGGCGATCCCCATGAACACTGAAGCTTTCTTT.

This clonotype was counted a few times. In nucleotides, the CDR3 is TGTGCCAGCAGCGGACAGAGTGGTTCACCCCTCCACTTT. Its protein is CASSGQSGSPLHF. This chain uses TRBV7-6 with TRBJ1-6; D possibly corresponds to TRBD1 (6 bases). The CDR3 is made up of 13 amino acids. CDR1 and CDR2 (germline): SGHVS, FNYEAQ. Trimming removed 5 bases from V and 9 bases from J, with 11 bases in between.

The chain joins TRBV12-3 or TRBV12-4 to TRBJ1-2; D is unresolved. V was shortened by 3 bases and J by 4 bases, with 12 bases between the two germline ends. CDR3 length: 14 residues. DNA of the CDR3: TGTGCCAGCAGTTTCCGGAGAGGGTTCTATGGCTACACCTTC. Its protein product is CASSFRRGFYGYTF.